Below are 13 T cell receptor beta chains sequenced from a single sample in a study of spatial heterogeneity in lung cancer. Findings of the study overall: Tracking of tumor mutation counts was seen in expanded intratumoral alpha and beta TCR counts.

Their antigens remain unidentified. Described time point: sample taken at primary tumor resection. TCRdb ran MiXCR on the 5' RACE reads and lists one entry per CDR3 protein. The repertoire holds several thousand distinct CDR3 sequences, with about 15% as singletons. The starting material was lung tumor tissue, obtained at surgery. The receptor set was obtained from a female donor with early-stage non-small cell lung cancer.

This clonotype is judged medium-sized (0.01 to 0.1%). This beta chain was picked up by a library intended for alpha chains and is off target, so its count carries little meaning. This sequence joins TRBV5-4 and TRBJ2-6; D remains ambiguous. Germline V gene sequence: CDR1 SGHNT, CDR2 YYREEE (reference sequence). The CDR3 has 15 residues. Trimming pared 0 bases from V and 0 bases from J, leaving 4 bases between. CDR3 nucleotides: TGTGCCAGCAGCTTGGGGAACTCTGGGGCCAACGTCCTGACTTTC. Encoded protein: CASSLGNSGANVLTF.

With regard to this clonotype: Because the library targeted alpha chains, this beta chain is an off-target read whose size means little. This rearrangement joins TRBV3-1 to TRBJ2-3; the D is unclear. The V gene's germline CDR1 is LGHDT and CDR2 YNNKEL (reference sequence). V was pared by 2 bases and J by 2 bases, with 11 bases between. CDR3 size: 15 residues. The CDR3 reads CASSQTDPYTDTQYF. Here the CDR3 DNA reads TGTGCCAGCAGCCAAACAGACCCATACACAGATACGCAGTATTTT.

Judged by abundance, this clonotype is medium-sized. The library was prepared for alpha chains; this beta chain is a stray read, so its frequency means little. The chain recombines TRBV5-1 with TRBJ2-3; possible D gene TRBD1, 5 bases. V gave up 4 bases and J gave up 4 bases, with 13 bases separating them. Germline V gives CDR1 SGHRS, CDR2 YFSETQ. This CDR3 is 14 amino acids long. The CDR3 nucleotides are TGCGCCAGCAGCGGGGCTGACCAGGCAGATACGCAGTATTTT. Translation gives CASSGADQADTQYF.

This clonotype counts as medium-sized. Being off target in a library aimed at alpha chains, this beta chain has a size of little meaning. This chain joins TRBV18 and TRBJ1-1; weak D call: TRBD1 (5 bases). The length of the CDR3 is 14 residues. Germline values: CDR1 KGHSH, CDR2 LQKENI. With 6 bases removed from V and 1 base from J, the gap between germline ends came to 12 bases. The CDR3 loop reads CASSEGFGNTEAFF. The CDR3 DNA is TGTGCCAGCTCGGAGGGGTTTGGGAACACTGAAGCTTTCTTT.

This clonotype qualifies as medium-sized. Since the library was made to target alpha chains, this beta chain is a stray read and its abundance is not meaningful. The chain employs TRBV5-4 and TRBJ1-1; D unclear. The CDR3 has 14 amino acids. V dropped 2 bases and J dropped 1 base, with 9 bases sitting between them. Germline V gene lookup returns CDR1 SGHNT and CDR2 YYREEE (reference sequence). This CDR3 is CASSLGRANTEAFF. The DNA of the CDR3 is TGTGCCAGCAGCTTAGGACGGGCGAACACTGAAGCTTTCTTT.

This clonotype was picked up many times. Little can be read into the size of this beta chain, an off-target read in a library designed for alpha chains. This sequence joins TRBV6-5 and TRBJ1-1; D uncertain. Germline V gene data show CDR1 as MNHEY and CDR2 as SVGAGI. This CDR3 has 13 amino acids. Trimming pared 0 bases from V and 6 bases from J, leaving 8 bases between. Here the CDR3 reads CASSYSSSAEAFF. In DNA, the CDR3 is TGTGCCAGCAGTTACTCGAGCAGTGCTGAAGCTTTCTTT.

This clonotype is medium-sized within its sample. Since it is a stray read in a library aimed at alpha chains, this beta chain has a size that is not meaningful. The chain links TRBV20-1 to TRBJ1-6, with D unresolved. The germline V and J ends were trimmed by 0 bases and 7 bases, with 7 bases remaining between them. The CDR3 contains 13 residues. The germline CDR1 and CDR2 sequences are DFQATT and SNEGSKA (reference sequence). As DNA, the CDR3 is TGCAGTGCTAGAGATGGTCGAAATTCACCCCTCCACTTT. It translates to CSARDGRNSPLHF.

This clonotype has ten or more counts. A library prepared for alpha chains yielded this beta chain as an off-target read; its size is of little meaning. CDR3 bases: TGTGCCAGCAGTTTGGGCCCTCCGGGGGCCAGCTACGAGCAGTACTTC. Its translation: CASSLGPPGASYEQYF. The chain carries TRBV6-2 or TRBV6-3 and TRBJ2-7, with D perhaps given as TRBD1 or TRBD2 (6 bases each). CDR1 MNHEY and CDR2 SVGEGT come from the germline V gene. V was shortened by 4 bases and J by 3 bases, with 19 bases between the two germline ends. The CDR3 extends over 16 amino acids.

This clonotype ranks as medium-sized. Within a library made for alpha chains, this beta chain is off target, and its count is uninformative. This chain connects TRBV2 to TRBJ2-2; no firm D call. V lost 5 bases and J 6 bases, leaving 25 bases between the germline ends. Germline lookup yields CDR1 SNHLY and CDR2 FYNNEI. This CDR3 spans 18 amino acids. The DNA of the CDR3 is TGTGCCAGCAGTCCCCTCCTCCGGCGGCCCCTTCTTGCCGGGGAGCTGTTTTTT. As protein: CASSPLLRRPLLAGELFF.

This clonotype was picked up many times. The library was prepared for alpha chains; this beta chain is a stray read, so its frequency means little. The CDR3 region has the DNA TGCGCCAGCAGCTCTACGGACAGGGGTACGGATGGCTACACCTTC. Its protein is CASSSTDRGTDGYTF. The rearrangement joins TRBV5-1 to TRBJ1-2; 9 bases are a match to TRBD1. The CDR3 runs 15 residues. V shed 3 bases and J 6 bases; nucleotides not matched to a gene: 9. Germline-derived CDR1 and CDR2 are SGHRS and YFSETQ.

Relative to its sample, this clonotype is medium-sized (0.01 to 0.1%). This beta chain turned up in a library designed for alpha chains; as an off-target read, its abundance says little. CDR3 nucleotide sequence: TGTGCCACCAGCAGAGATGACAGGGGCAATGAAAAACTGTTTTTT. It specifies CATSRDDRGNEKLFF. The chain combines TRBV15 with TRBJ1-4; TRBD1 matches 8 bases. Germline loops: CDR1 LNHNV, CDR2 YYDKDF (reference sequence). The trim removed 0 bases at V and 5 bases at J, leaving 2 bases unmatched. The CDR3 has 15 residues.

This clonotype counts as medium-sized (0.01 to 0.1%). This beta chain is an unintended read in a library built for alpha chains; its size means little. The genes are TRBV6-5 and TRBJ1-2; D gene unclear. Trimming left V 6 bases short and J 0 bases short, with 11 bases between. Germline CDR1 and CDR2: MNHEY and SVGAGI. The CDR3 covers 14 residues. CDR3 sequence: CASRAPGSNYGYTF. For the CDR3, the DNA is TGTGCCAGCAGGGCTCCCGGTTCTAACTATGGCTACACCTTC.

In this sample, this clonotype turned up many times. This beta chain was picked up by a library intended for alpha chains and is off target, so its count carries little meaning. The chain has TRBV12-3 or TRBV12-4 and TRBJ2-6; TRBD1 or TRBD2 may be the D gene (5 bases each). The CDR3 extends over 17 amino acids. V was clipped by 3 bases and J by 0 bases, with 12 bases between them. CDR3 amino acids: CASSFWGRYSGANVLTF. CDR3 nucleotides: TGTGCCAGCAGTTTCTGGGGACGCTACTCTGGGGCCAACGTCCTGACTTTC.